This entry concerns a single T cell receptor (beta chain). The antigen remains undetermined. Sample time point: after preoperative PTX-NDP chemotherapy. Preoperative chemotherapy with paclitaxel-nedaplatin was given to patients before surgery. These data originate in a study of esophageal squamous cell carcinoma under preoperative chemotherapy. Study-level points and caveats: Tumor-infiltrating lymphocytes showed no significant post-chemotherapy TCR diversity increase, unlike peripheral T cells.

TCRdb itself ran the PCR reads through MiXCR, one entry per CDR3 protein. The sample includes around 11,000 distinct CDR3 sequences, almost 65% of them seen just once. This CDR3 has 15 amino acids. Germline trimming cut 9 bases from V and 5 bases from J; bases unmatched to any gene: 13. This receptor was taken from a human donor with esophageal squamous cell carcinoma. The donor label of this sample is uncertain. The genes are TRBV12-3 or TRBV12-4 and TRBJ2-3; 8 nucleotides agree with TRBD2. This material was collected from a patient given preoperative chemotherapy. CDR3 protein: CARGRVAGHQDTQYF. For the CDR3, the DNA is TGTGCCAGGGGCCGCGTAGCGGGACACCAAGATACGCAGTATTTT.